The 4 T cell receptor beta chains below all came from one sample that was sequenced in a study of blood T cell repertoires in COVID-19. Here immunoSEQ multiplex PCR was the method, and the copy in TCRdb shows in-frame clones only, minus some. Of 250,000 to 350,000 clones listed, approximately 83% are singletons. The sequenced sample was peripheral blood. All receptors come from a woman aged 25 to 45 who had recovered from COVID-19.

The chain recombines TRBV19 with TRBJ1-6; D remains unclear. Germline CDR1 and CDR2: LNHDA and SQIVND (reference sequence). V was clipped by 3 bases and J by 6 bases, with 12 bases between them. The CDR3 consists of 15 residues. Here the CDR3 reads CASSIYREPNSPLHF. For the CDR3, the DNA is TGTGCCAGTAGTATTTACAGAGAACCTAATTCACCCCTCCACTTT.

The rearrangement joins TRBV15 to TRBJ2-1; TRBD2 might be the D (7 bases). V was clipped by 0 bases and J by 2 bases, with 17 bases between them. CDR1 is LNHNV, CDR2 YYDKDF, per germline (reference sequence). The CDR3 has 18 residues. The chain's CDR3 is CATSRDHAGAPTYNEQFF. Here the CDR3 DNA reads TGTGCCACCAGCAGAGATCACGCGGGGGCGCCTACCTACAATGAGCAGTTCTTC.

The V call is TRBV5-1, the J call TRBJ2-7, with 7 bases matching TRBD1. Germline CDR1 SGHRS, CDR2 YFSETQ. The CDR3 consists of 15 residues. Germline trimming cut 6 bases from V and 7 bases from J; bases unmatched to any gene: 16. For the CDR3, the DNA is TGCGCCAGCAACCTACGTGGTGCAGGGGGTGAAGAGCAGTACTTC. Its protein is CASNLRGAGGEEQYF. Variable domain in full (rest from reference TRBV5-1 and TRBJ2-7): KAGVTQTPRYLIKTRGQQVTLSCSPISGHRSVSWYQQTPGQGLQFLFEYFSETQRNKGNFPGRFSGRQFSNSRSEMNVSTLELGDSALYLCASNLRGAGGEEQYFGPGTRLTVT.

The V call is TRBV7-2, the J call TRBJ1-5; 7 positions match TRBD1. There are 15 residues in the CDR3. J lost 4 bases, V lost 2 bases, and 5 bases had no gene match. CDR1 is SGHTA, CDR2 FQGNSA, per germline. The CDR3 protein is CASSLRGLENQPQHF. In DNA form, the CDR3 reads TGTGCCAGCAGCTTAAGGGGGCTAGAGAATCAGCCCCAGCATTTT.